This TCR beta chain was retrieved from a study of blood T cell repertoires in COVID-19. The wider study: The United States, Italy and Spain supplied acute and convalescent COVID-19 samples. The cDNA or gDNA used as material had been derived from T cells, B-cell-depleted T cells, or PBMCs.

Sequenced by immunoSEQ multiplex PCR; TCRdb stores in-frame clones only, minus some. Here the sample spans roughly 110,000 clones, about 64% being singletons. From germline, CDR1 is MNHEY and CDR2 SVGAGI. The CDR3 is 14 amino acids. The ends lost 6 bases at V and 6 bases at J; junction bases unmatched: 8. Sequenced input: peripheral blood. The rearrangement uses TRBV6-5 and TRBJ1-2, with 9 bases aligning to TRBD1. This clonotype was obtained from a human donor with acute or convalescent COVID-19. The donor label of this sample is uncertain. CDR3 DNA: TGTGCCAGCAGGATTACAGGGGGCCTCAATGGCTACACCTTC. Its translation is CASRITGGLNGYTF.